These T cell receptor beta chains were read from a single sample in a study of T-cell memory formation after mild COVID-19. TCRdb analysed the 5' RACE reads with MiXCR anew, one entry per CDR3 protein. The sample contains 300,000 to 350,000 distinct CDR3 sequences, over 10% of which appear only once. The sample was PBMCs or a T cell subset sorted from them (not recorded which). The source is a man in his late teens or twenties who had mild COVID-19 (a few samples of this study predate the infection). Cell type and time point are not known. The CDR3 runs from the conserved cysteine through the conserved F or W. D genes are given only for firm matches. Where a row states a size, it is once, few, many or the class of an expanded clone; other rows omit it.

D gene	clone size	J gene	V gene	CDR3 DNA	CDR3 protein
.	few	TRBJ2-5	TRBV14	TGTGCCAGCAGCCAAGATCGGGGGGCCCTGCAAGAGACCCAGTACTTC	CASSQDRGALQETQYF
TRBD1	.	TRBJ2-5	TRBV5-4	TGTGCCAGCAGCCGGAGGACAGGGGTCATCCAAGAGACCCAGTACTTC	CASSRRTGVIQETQYF
TRBD1	.	TRBJ1-4	TRBV5-1	TGCGCCAGCAGCACCGGGACAGTTGCAACTAATGAAAAACTGTTTTTT	CASSTGTVATNEKLFF
.	.	TRBJ1-5	TRBV6-5	TGTGCCAGCAGTGAGACGGGATATATGGAGCCCCAGCATTTT	CASSETGYMEPQHF
.	few	TRBJ2-5	TRBV4-3	TGCGCCAGCAGCCAAGACAGTCAAGAGACCCAGTACTTC	CASSQDSQETQYF
.	.	TRBJ1-1	TRBV4-3	TGCGCCAGCAGCCAACACCCGGCCACAGTGAACACTGAAGCTTTCTTT	CASSQHPATVNTEAFF
.	few	TRBJ1-3	TRBV6-5	TGTGCCAGCAGTTACTCCGCGGCCCGCGCTGGAAACACCATATATTTT	CASSYSAARAGNTIYF
TRBD2	few	TRBJ2-6	TRBV6-6	TGTGCCAGCAGCCCCTTACCTGGCAGGGAGGGCTCTGGGGCCAACGTCCTGACTTTC	CASSPLPGREGSGANVLTF
.	.	TRBJ2-5	TRBV5-1	TGCGCCAGCAGCGGAGGGACAGAGCAAGAGACCCAGTACTTC	CASSGGTEQETQYF
.	.	TRBJ2-5	TRBV6-5	TGTGCCAGCAGAAATACAGGAGAGGAGACCCAGTACTTC	CASRNTGEETQYF
TRBD1	.	TRBJ1-2	TRBV20-1	TGCAGTGCTACGGACAGGGAAAACTATGGCTACACCTTC	CSATDRENYGYTF
.	few	TRBJ2-3	TRBV12-3/TRBV12-4	TGTGCCAGCAGTTTCGGGGTCGGTACGCAGTATTTT	CASSFGVGTQYF
TRBD2	many	TRBJ2-3	TRBV7-2	TGTGCCAGCAGCTTAGTCGGGGGGAGGGCAGATACGCAGTATTTT	CASSLVGGRADTQYF
.	.	TRBJ1-3	TRBV7-2	TGTGCCAGCAGGAGGGGGGCCTCTGGAAACACCATATATTTT	CASRRGASGNTIYF
.	.	TRBJ1-5	TRBV7-2	TGTGCCAGCAGCTTAGGGGCCGGGTCGCAGCCCCAGCATTTT	CASSLGAGSQPQHF
TRBD1	few	TRBJ1-1	TRBV29-1	TGCAGCGTCATATTAGGGACAGGGGGCACTGAAGCTTTCTTT	CSVILGTGGTEAFF
.	.	TRBJ1-4	TRBV6-1	TGTGCCACCCATGCGGGGAATACTAATGAAAAACTGTTTTTT	CATHAGNTNEKLFF
.	.	TRBJ2-7	TRBV5-1	TGCGCCAGCAGCCAGGGTTTGGACGAGCAGTACTTC	CASSQGLDEQYF
TRBD2	once	TRBJ2-3	TRBV11-2	TGTGCCAGCAGCTTAGGAACTAGCGGGGGGGCAGATACGCAGTATTTT	CASSLGTSGGADTQYF
.	.	TRBJ1-1	TRBV30	TGTGCTGCGAAACAGAACACTGAAGCTTTCTTT	CAAKQNTEAFF
TRBD1	.	TRBJ2-5	TRBV3-1	TGTGCCAGCAGTACGACCCGGGACAGTCACGGGGCCCAGTACTTC	CASSTTRDSHGAQYF
TRBD1	many	TRBJ2-1	TRBV12-3/TRBV12-4	TGTGCCAGCAGTGAAGCACTCGGGACAGGGCCTTTGGAGCAGTTCTTC	CASSEALGTGPLEQFF